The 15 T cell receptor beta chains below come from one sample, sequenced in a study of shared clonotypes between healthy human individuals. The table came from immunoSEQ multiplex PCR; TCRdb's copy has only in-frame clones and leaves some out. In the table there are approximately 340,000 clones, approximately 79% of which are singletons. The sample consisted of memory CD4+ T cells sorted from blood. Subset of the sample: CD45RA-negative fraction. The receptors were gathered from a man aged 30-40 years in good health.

The CDR3 coding sequence is TGCGCCAGCAGCACGGACCTGAGCAGTAACTATGGCTACACCTTC. Its protein product is CASSTDLSSNYGYTF. The chain recombines TRBV5-1 with TRBJ1-2; D unclear. CDR3 size: 15 residues. Trimming stripped 4 bases from V and 1 base from J, with 14 bases between. Germline CDR1 SGHRS, CDR2 YFSETQ.

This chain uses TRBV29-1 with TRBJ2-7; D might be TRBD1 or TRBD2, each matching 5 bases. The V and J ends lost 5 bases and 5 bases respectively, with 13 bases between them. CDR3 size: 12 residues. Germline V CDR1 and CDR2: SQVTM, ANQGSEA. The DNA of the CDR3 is TGCAGCGTTCTACTCCGGGACCACGAGCAGTACTTC. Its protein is CSVLLRDHEQYF.

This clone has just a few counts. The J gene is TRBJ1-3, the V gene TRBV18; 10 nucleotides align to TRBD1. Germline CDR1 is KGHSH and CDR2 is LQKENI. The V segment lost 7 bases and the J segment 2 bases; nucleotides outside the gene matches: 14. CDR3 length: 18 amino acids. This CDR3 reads CASFPLTGGFVAGNTIYF. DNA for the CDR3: TGTGCCAGCTTCCCCCTGACAGGGGGCTTTGTTGCTGGAAACACCATATATTTT.

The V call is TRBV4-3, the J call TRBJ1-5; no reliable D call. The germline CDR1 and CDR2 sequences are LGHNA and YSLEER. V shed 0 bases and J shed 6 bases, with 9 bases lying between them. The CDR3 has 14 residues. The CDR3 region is CASSQDAGGQPQHF. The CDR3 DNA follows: TGCGCCAGCAGCCAAGATGCCGGTGGTCAGCCCCAGCATTTT.

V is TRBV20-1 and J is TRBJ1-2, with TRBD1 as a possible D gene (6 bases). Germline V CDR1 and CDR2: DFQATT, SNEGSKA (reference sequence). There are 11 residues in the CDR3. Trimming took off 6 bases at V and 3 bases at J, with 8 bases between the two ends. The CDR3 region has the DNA TGCAGTGCCCCAGGGGACTATGGCTACACCTTC. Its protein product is CSAPGDYGYTF.

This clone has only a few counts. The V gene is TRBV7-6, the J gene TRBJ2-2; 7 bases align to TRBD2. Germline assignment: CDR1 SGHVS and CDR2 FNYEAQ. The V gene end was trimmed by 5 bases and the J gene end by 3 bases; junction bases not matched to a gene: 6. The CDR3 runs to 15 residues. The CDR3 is CASSESAGDTGELFF. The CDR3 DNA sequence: TGTGCCAGCAGCGAATCCGCGGGGGACACCGGGGAGCTGTTTTTT.

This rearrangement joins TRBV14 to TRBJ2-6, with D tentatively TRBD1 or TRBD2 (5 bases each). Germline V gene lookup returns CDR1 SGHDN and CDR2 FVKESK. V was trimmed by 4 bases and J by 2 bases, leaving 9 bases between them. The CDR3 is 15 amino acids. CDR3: CASSPGTAGANVLTF. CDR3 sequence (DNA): TGTGCCAGCAGCCCCGGGACGGCTGGGGCCAACGTCCTGACTTTC.

CDR3 DNA sequence: TGTGCCAGCAGCTTGTTTGTGTCGGATCGCCGGGGCGAGCAGTACTTC. This encodes CASSLFVSDRRGEQYF. V gene TRBV5-6 combines with J gene TRBJ2-7; D possibly corresponds to TRBD2 (5 bases). The CDR3 is made up of 16 amino acids. The germline CDR1 and CDR2 sequences are SGHDT and YYEEEE. V lost 1 base and J lost 6, with 20 bases in between. Drawing the rest from reference TRBV5-6 and TRBJ2-7, the complete variable domain is DAGVTQSPTHLIKTRGQQVTLRCSPKSGHDTVSWYQQALGQGPQFIFQYYEEEERQRGNFPDRFSGHQFPNYSSELNVNALLLGDSALYLCASSLFVSDRRGEQYFGPGTRLTVT.

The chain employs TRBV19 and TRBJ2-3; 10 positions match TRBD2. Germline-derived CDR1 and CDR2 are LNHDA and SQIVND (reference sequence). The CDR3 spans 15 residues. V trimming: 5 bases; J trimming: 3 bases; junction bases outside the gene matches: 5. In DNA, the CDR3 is TGTGCCAGTAGTGAGACTAGCGGGCGAACAGATACGCAGTATTTT. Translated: CASSETSGRTDTQYF.

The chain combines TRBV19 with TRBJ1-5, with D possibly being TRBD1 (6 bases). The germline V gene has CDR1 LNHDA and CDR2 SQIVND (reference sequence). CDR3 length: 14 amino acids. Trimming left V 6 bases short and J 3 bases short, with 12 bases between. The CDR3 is CASRGQKNNQPQHF. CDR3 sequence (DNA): TGTGCCAGTAGAGGACAGAAAAACAATCAGCCCCAGCATTTT.

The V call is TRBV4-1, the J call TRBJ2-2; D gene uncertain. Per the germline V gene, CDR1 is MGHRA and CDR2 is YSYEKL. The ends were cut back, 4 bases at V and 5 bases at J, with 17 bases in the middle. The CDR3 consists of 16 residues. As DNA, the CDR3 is TGCGCCAGCAGCCCCCATGGTGGAGCTTCGACCGGGGAGCTGTTTTTT. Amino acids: CASSPHGGASTGELFF.

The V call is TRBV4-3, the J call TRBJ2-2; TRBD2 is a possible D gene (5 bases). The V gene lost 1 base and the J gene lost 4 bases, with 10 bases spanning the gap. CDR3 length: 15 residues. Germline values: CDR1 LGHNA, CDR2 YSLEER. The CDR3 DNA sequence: TGCGCCAGCAGCCAAGGAGGGAGTAGCACCGGGGAGCTGTTTTTT. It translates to CASSQGGSSTGELFF.

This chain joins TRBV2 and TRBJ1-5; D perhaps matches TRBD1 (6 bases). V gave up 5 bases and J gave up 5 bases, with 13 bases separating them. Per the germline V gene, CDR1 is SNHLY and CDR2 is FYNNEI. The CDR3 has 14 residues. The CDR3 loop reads CASSYRAGDQPQHF. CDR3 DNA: TGTGCCAGCAGTTACAGGGCGGGAGATCAGCCCCAGCATTTT.

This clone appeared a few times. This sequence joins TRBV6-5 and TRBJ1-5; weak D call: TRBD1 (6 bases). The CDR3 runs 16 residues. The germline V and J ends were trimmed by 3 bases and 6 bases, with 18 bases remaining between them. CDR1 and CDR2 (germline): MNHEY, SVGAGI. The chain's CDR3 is CASSYQRGWESQPQHF. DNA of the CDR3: TGTGCCAGCAGTTATCAAAGGGGGTGGGAAAGTCAGCCCCAGCATTTT.

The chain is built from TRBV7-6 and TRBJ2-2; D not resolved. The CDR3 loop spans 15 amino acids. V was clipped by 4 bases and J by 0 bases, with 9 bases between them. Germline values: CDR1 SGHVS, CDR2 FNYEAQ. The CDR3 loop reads CASSSYRANTGELFF. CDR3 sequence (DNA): TGTGCCAGCAGCTCCTATCGGGCGAACACCGGGGAGCTGTTTTTT.